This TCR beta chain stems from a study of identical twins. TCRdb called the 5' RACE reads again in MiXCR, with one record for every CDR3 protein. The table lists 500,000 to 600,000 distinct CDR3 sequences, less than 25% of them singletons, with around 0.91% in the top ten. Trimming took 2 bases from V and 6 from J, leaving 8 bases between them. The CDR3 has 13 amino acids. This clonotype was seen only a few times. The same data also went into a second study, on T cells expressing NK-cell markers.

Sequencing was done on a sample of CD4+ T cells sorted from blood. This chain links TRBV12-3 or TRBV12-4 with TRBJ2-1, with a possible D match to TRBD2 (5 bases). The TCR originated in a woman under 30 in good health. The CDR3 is CASSLLAGNEQFF. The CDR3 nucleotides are TGTGCCAGCAGTTTACTAGCAGGCAATGAGCAGTTCTTC.